These T cell receptor beta chains were read from a single sample in a study of technical replicates of blood from several donors. This table comes from immunoSEQ multiplex PCR, and its TCRdb copy is limited to in-frame clones, with some not included. Among roughly 57,000 clones listed, 90% to 95% were seen once. The sequenced sample was PBMCs. The receptors shown here come from a human donor in good health. Some clones in this sample may be carry-over from other donors' samples. Each CDR3 is given with its conserved first and last residue. Fields, in order: J gene, D gene, V gene, clone size, CDR3 protein, CDR3 DNA. A D gene is named only where the DNA matches it firmly. Size is omitted from some rows. Given values are once, few, many or a class for expanded clones.

J gene: TRBJ1-2; D gene: .; V gene: TRBV7-6; clone size: .; CDR3 protein: CASSESQGEGGYTF; CDR3 DNA: TGTGCCAGCAGCGAAAGCCAAGGGGAAGGAGGCTACACCTTC
J gene: TRBJ2-7; D gene: .; V gene: TRBV2; clone size: once; CDR3 protein: CASSQMPGEQYF; CDR3 DNA: TGTGCCAGCAGCCAAATGCCCGGGGAGCAGTACTTC
J gene: TRBJ2-1; D gene: .; V gene: TRBV9; clone size: .; CDR3 protein: CASSETGLGSYNEQFF; CDR3 DNA: TGTGCCAGCAGCGAAACAGGGCTAGGTTCCTACAATGAGCAGTTCTTC
J gene: TRBJ1-3; D gene: .; V gene: TRBV11-2; clone size: .; CDR3 protein: CASSSRDSSSGNTIYF; CDR3 DNA: TGTGCCAGCAGCTCCCGGGACTCGAGCTCTGGAAACACCATATATTTT
J gene: TRBJ1-1; D gene: .; V gene: TRBV9; clone size: .; CDR3 protein: CASSVGQVRTEAFF; CDR3 DNA: TGTGCCAGCAGCGTAGGACAGGTGCGCACTGAAGCTTTCTTT
J gene: TRBJ1-2; D gene: TRBD1; V gene: TRBV6-5; clone size: .; CDR3 protein: CASSYSIGTAYGYTF; CDR3 DNA: TGTGCCAGCAGTTACTCGATAGGGACAGCCTATGGCTACACCTTC
J gene: TRBJ2-5; D gene: .; V gene: TRBV7-2; clone size: .; CDR3 protein: CASSSQGIGETQYF; CDR3 DNA: TGTGCCAGCAGCTCCCAGGGGATAGGGGAGACCCAGTACTTC
J gene: TRBJ2-5; D gene: TRBD2; V gene: TRBV29-1; clone size: .; CDR3 protein: CSVVLETTVLAGGEETQYF; CDR3 DNA: TGCAGCGTTGTGTTAGAGACAACCGTGCTAGCGGGGGGCGAAGAGACCCAGTACTTC
J gene: TRBJ1-2; D gene: TRBD1; V gene: TRBV7-2; clone size: .; CDR3 protein: CASSLAVRDRRNGYTF; CDR3 DNA: TGTGCCAGCAGCTTAGCGGTCCGGGACAGGAGAAATGGCTACACCTTC
J gene: TRBJ2-1; D gene: TRBD2; V gene: TRBV4-3; clone size: .; CDR3 protein: CASSQGSGTSFYNEQFF; CDR3 DNA: TGCGCCAGCAGCCAAGGTTCCGGGACTAGTTTCTACAATGAGCAGTTCTTC
J gene: TRBJ1-2; D gene: .; V gene: TRBV5-4; clone size: .; CDR3 protein: CASSLREGRGHGYTF; CDR3 DNA: TGTGCCAGCAGCCTTCGCGAGGGTAGAGGTCATGGCTACACCTTC
J gene: TRBJ1-6; D gene: .; V gene: TRBV6-1; clone size: .; CDR3 protein: CASSAGPYNSPLHF; CDR3 DNA: TGTGCCAGCAGTGCTGGGCCCTATAATTCACCCCTCCACTTT
J gene: TRBJ2-1; D gene: TRBD2; V gene: TRBV6-4; clone size: .; CDR3 protein: CASIGLAAAYNEQFF; CDR3 DNA: TGTGCCAGCATCGGACTAGCGGCCGCCTACAATGAGCAGTTCTTC
J gene: TRBJ1-6; D gene: TRBD1; V gene: TRBV6-1; clone size: .; CDR3 protein: CASRNTGGGSPLHF; CDR3 DNA: TGTGCCAGCAGGAATACAGGGGGTGGGTCACCCCTCCACTTT
J gene: TRBJ2-3; D gene: TRBD1; V gene: TRBV29-1; clone size: .; CDR3 protein: CSVETSGTGSSAQYF; CDR3 DNA: TGCAGCGTTGAAACATCCGGGACAGGTAGCTCAGCGCAGTATTTT
J gene: TRBJ1-5; D gene: .; V gene: TRBV5-6; clone size: .; CDR3 protein: CASSSTGGGQPQHF; CDR3 DNA: TGTGCCAGCAGCTCAACCGGGGGTGGGCAGCCCCAGCATTTT
J gene: TRBJ1-1; D gene: TRBD1; V gene: TRBV5-1; clone size: few; CDR3 protein: CASNNRETGAGEAFF; CDR3 DNA: TGCGCCAGCAACAATAGAGAGACAGGGGCAGGGGAAGCTTTCTTT
J gene: TRBJ2-7; D gene: .; V gene: TRBV12-5; clone size: .; CDR3 protein: CASGTSYEQYF; CDR3 DNA: TGTGCTAGTGGGACTTCCTACGAGCAGTACTTC
J gene: TRBJ1-5; D gene: .; V gene: TRBV5-6; clone size: .; CDR3 protein: CASSFFPRNQPQHF; CDR3 DNA: TGTGCCAGCAGCTTCTTTCCCAGAAATCAGCCCCAGCATTTT
J gene: TRBJ1-1; D gene: TRBD1; V gene: TRBV5-1; clone size: .; CDR3 protein: CASSSMTGMNTEAFF; CDR3 DNA: TGCGCCAGCAGCTCTATGACAGGGATGAACACTGAAGCTTTCTTT
J gene: TRBJ2-7; D gene: TRBD1; V gene: TRBV27; clone size: .; CDR3 protein: CASSPFPGQGAGEQYF; CDR3 DNA: TGTGCCAGCAGTCCTTTCCCAGGACAGGGGGCTGGTGAGCAGTACTTC
J gene: TRBJ2-5; D gene: .; V gene: TRBV2; clone size: .; CDR3 protein: CASLDYPQETQYF; CDR3 DNA: TGTGCCAGCCTAGACTACCCACAAGAGACCCAGTACTTC
J gene: TRBJ2-5; D gene: .; V gene: TRBV4-3; clone size: .; CDR3 protein: CASSQWAGLQETQYF; CDR3 DNA: TGCGCCAGCAGCCAATGGGCGGGTCTCCAAGAGACCCAGTACTTC
J gene: TRBJ1-1; D gene: .; V gene: TRBV9; clone size: .; CDR3 protein: CASSVGGDLSEAFF; CDR3 DNA: TGTGCCAGCAGCGTAGGGGGGGACCTATCTGAAGCTTTCTTT
J gene: TRBJ2-7; D gene: TRBD2; V gene: TRBV13; clone size: .; CDR3 protein: CASSLDVPGTSGRAISYEQYF; CDR3 DNA: TGTGCCAGCAGCTTAGATGTCCCCGGGACTAGCGGGAGGGCGATCTCCTACGAGCAGTACTTC
J gene: TRBJ2-1; D gene: .; V gene: TRBV5-5; clone size: .; CDR3 protein: CASSLRRGQHEQFF; CDR3 DNA: TGTGCCAGCAGCTTGCGGCGGGGGCAGCATGAGCAGTTCTTC
J gene: TRBJ2-2; D gene: .; V gene: TRBV5-4; clone size: .; CDR3 protein: CASSRDTGELFF; CDR3 DNA: TGTGCCAGCAGTCGGGACACCGGGGAGCTGTTTTTT
J gene: TRBJ2-1; D gene: .; V gene: TRBV7-3; clone size: .; CDR3 protein: CASSLDQGSNEQFF; CDR3 DNA: TGTGCCAGCAGCTTAGACCAGGGATCCAATGAGCAGTTCTTC
J gene: TRBJ2-5; D gene: .; V gene: TRBV6-4; clone size: .; CDR3 protein: CASSVRGGPQETQYF; CDR3 DNA: TGTGCCAGCAGTGTAAGGGGGGGCCCTCAAGAGACCCAGTACTTC
J gene: TRBJ1-4; D gene: .; V gene: TRBV18; clone size: .; CDR3 protein: CASSARQNEKLFF; CDR3 DNA: TGTGCCAGCTCAGCTCGACAGAATGAAAAACTGTTTTTT
J gene: TRBJ2-1; D gene: TRBD2; V gene: TRBV15; clone size: .; CDR3 protein: CATSREWTSGYNEQFF; CDR3 DNA: TGTGCCACCAGCAGAGAATGGACTAGCGGATACAATGAGCAGTTCTTC
J gene: TRBJ2-7; D gene: .; V gene: TRBV18; clone size: .; CDR3 protein: CASSLSTASYEQYF; CDR3 DNA: TGTGCCAGCTCACTATCGACAGCGAGCTACGAGCAGTACTTC
J gene: TRBJ2-7; D gene: .; V gene: TRBV11-2; clone size: once; CDR3 protein: CASSLTRTDTYEQYF; CDR3 DNA: TGTGCCAGCAGCCTAACACGGACAGATACCTACGAGCAGTACTTC
J gene: TRBJ2-7; D gene: TRBD2; V gene: TRBV5-1; clone size: .; CDR3 protein: CASSLGSGGDYEQYF; CDR3 DNA: TGCGCCAGCAGCTTGGGCTCGGGAGGTGATTACGAGCAGTACTTC
J gene: TRBJ1-5; D gene: .; V gene: TRBV7-2; clone size: once; CDR3 protein: CASSLVQNQPQHF; CDR3 DNA: TGTGCCAGCAGCTTAGTTCAGAATCAGCCCCAGCATTTT
J gene: TRBJ2-5; D gene: TRBD1; V gene: TRBV2; clone size: once; CDR3 protein: CASNRQGQETQYF; CDR3 DNA: TGTGCCAGCAACCGACAGGGGCAAGAGACCCAGTACTTC
J gene: TRBJ1-4; D gene: TRBD1; V gene: TRBV6-1; clone size: .; CDR3 protein: CASSAGGTNEKLFF; CDR3 DNA: TGTGCCAGCAGTGCAGGGGGAACTAATGAAAAACTGTTTTTT
J gene: TRBJ2-4; D gene: TRBD2; V gene: TRBV10-2; clone size: .; CDR3 protein: CASSEDSGGSLAKNIQYF; CDR3 DNA: TGCGCCAGCAGTGAGGATAGCGGGGGGTCCCTAGCCAAAAACATTCAGTACTTC
J gene: TRBJ2-7; D gene: TRBD2; V gene: TRBV18; clone size: few; CDR3 protein: CASSLAGGPYEQYF; CDR3 DNA: TGTGCCAGCTCGCTAGCGGGAGGGCCCTACGAGCAGTACTTC
J gene: TRBJ2-3; D gene: TRBD2; V gene: TRBV5-1; clone size: .; CDR3 protein: CASSFDSRGEITDTQYF; CDR3 DNA: TGCGCCAGCAGCTTCGATTCTCGGGGGGAGATCACAGATACGCAGTATTTT
J gene: TRBJ2-1; D gene: .; V gene: TRBV6-4; clone size: .; CDR3 protein: CASSEGQAGGDEQFF; CDR3 DNA: TGTGCCAGCAGTGAAGGGCAGGCCGGCGGGGATGAGCAGTTCTTC